The clone carrying this T cell receptor (beta chain) was observed a handful of times. Antigen specificity is unknown. At one of its ends the junction is not consistent with the germline gene, which may arise from a read error. These data are taken from a study of T cells in Graves' hyperthyroidism and ophthalmopathy. At the level of the study: Peripheral blood samples were taken at initial diagnosis, prior to any treatment. The study's findings and limits: Classification by a 13 V-J model distinguished ophthalmopathy from stable hyperthyroidism. Most clonotypes that expanded in the thyroid above 0.001 also showed up in blood. Ophthalmopathy prediction by the model preceded onset by a median about 6.8 months.

The CDR3 is 16 residues long. Per germline, CDR1 SGHTA and CDR2 FQGTGA. Amplified TCR beta CDR3 regions came from RNA transcripts. When the TCR CDR3 underwent first-round RT-PCR, the HTBI primer set was used. TCRdb processed the multiplex PCR reads anew with MiXCR; each CDR3 protein has one entry. In the table there are around 190,000 distinct CDR3 sequences, about a sixth of which are singletons. Sequenced material: blood. This clonotype was sampled from a woman aged 45-65 years with Graves' hyperthyroidism. The rearrangement links TRBV7-3 to TRBJ2-5, with 8 bases identical to TRBD1. The CDR3: CANSPRGQGPQETQYF. The CDR3 DNA follows: TGTGCCAACAGCCCCAGGGGGCAGGGCCCACAAGAGACCCAGTACTTC.